This TCR beta chain was observed in a study of cytomegalovirus exposure and HLA in healthy donors. The CDR3 runs 19 residues. CDR1 is SGHDT, CDR2 YYEEEE, per germline. Germline trimming cut 4 bases from V and 3 bases from J; bases unmatched to any gene: 21. It was with 60 Vbeta and 13 Jbeta primers that the PCR ran. Sequencing used immunoSEQ multiplex PCR; TCRdb keeps in-frame clones, though not all of them. The sample consists of tens of thousands of clones, about 62% of them appearing once. Material for sequencing was PBMCs. This clonotype was obtained from a man younger than 40 in good health and CMV-seronegative. This sequence joins TRBV5-6 and TRBJ2-7; 8 nucleotides match TRBD2. DNA for the CDR3: TGTGCCAGCAGCCCGGGAGGGGCGGGAAACTTAGGGGGTCTCTACGAGCAGTACTTC. It specifies CASSPGGAGNLGGLYEQYF.